A single sample gave rise to the 24 T cell receptor beta chains below, sequenced in a study of regulatory T cells in long-lasting Graves disease. Documented time point: persistent/refractory GD, antithyroid drugs over 5 years with positive TRAb. Extracted RNA from PBMCs served as the source of the TCR library. According to the study, TCR beta libraries were built with iRepertoire HTBI primers and CDR3-region Arm-PCR. TCRdb re-called the multiplex PCR reads with MiXCR, one entry per CDR3 protein. Among 400,000 to 500,000 distinct CDR3 sequences, about 20% were seen once, and the ten largest hold around 13%. Sample: peripheral blood mononuclear cells (PBMCs), taken when the disease was refractory, from a patient treated with antithyroid drugs. These receptors originate from a female donor with Graves disease.

This clonotype was recorded many times. This chain links TRBV12-3 or TRBV12-4 with TRBJ2-5, with 13 nucleotides matching TRBD2. With V trimmed by 5 bases and J by 5 bases, 8 bases remained unmatched. The CDR3 runs to 16 residues. The CDR3 DNA reads as TGTGCCAGCAGTAATTACGGACTAGCGGGAGAGGAGACCCAGTACTTC. Protein product: CASSNYGLAGEETQYF.

This clonotype was detected a few times. V gene TRBV11-2 combines with J gene TRBJ2-7, with D maybe TRBD2 (6 bases). This CDR3 region has 14 residues. Germline V gene sequence: CDR1 SGHAT, CDR2 FQNNGV. V was cut by 6 bases and J by 2 bases, with 14 bases left in between. CDR3 sequence reads: CASSVQGGTYEQYF. DNA of the CDR3: TGTGCCAGCAGTGTCCAGGGCGGGACCTACGAGCAGTACTTC.

CDR3 loop: CASSLFGTTNEKLFF. The CDR3 coding sequence is TGCGCCAGCAGCTTGTTCGGTACAACTAATGAAAAACTGTTTTTT. The genes are TRBV5-1 and TRBJ1-4; D call uncertain. The CDR3 consists of 15 residues. Trimming removed 1 base from V and 0 bases from J, with 7 bases in between. Germline CDR1 SGHRS, CDR2 YFSETQ.

Ten or more counts support this clonotype. This sequence joins TRBV11-2 and TRBJ2-7; 7 bases are a match to TRBD2. This CDR3 spans 14 amino acids. Germline CDR1 is SGHAT and CDR2 is FQNNGV. With 7 bases clipped from V and 4 bases from J, the junction kept 10 bases outside the gene matches. This chain's CDR3 is CASTNGGSYYEQYF. Here the CDR3 DNA reads TGTGCCAGCACCAACGGGGGGTCCTATTACGAGCAGTACTTC. The entire variable domain, with the rest obtained from reference TRBV11-2 and TRBJ2-7, is as follows: EAGVAQSPRYKIIEKRQSVAFWCNPISGHATLYWYQQILGQGPKLLIQFQNNGVVDDSQLPKDRFSAERLKGVDSTLKIQPAKLEDSAVYLCASTNGGSYYEQYFGPGTRLTVT.

The table lists this clonotype with many counts. An end of the junction does not agree with germline; a read error may underlie this. The chain recombines TRBV20-1 with TRBJ2-5; D remains ambiguous. CDR1 and CDR2 (germline): DFQATT, SNEGSKA (reference sequence). The CDR3 is 14 amino acids. This CDR3 reads CSARVPRPPETQYF. The CDR3 DNA reads as TGCAGTGCCAGAGTTCCCCGGCCTCCCGAGACCCAGTACTTC.

This clonotype was seen a few times. The rearrangement links TRBV11-2 to TRBJ2-7; the D gene is possibly TRBD1 (6 bases). The CDR3 extends over 16 amino acids. Germline CDR1 reads SGHAT; CDR2 reads FQNNGV. Trimming took 4 bases from V and 2 from J, leaving 18 bases between them. CDR3 sequence: CASSSIYRDKTYEQYF. Here the CDR3 DNA reads TGTGCCAGCAGCTCCATATATCGGGACAAGACCTACGAGCAGTACTTC.

For this clonotype: One junction end does not reproduce the germline sequence, and a read error may be involved. The genes are TRBV6-1 and TRBJ2-5; D unclear. The germline V gene has CDR1 MNHNS and CDR2 SASEGT. The CDR3 consists of 12 residues. The CDR3 is CACRRGLETQYF. CDR3 coding DNA: TGTGCCTGCAGGCGAGGTCTAGAGACCCAGTACTTC.

There are a few counts of this clonotype. The chain recombines TRBV5-1 with TRBJ2-6, with no clear D. Trimming left V 0 bases short and J 0 bases short, with 4 bases between. The CDR3 has 15 residues. Per the germline V gene, CDR1 is SGHRS and CDR2 is YFSETQ. Here the CDR3 reads CASSLASSGANVLTF. The CDR3 nucleotides are TGCGCCAGCAGCTTGGCAAGCTCTGGGGCCAACGTCCTGACTTTC.

At least ten counts were recorded for this clonotype. The chain links TRBV6-1 to TRBJ2-7, with 13 bases identical to TRBD2. The CDR3 totals 14 residues. CDR1 is MNHNS, CDR2 SASEGT, per germline. V was clipped by 9 bases and J by 2 bases; unmatched bases: 4. CDR3 sequence: CASPGLAGPYEQYF. The CDR3 region has the DNA TGTGCCAGTCCGGGACTAGCGGGACCCTACGAGCAGTACTTC.

The sample holds many counts of this clonotype. J is TRBJ2-7 and V is TRBV27, with D possibly matching TRBD2 (10 bases). The CDR3 spans 19 residues. The V gene's germline CDR1 is MNHEY and CDR2 SMNVEV (reference sequence). The ends were cut back, 7 bases at V and 2 bases at J, with 30 bases in the middle. For the CDR3, the DNA is TGTGCCAGCACCACGAACAGGGGGCGCGAACTAGCGGGAACCTACGAGCAGTACTTC. This sequence encodes CASTTNRGRELAGTYEQYF.

The V and J genes are TRBV5-1 and TRBJ1-1, with 7 bases fitting TRBD1. CDR1 is SGHRS and CDR2 is YFSETQ in the germline V gene. The CDR3 covers 14 residues. Germline trimming cut 2 bases from V and 3 bases from J; bases unmatched to any gene: 4. This CDR3 is CASSLPGQYTEAFF. CDR3 nucleotide sequence: TGCGCCAGCAGCTTACCGGGACAGTACACTGAAGCTTTCTTT.

V usage is TRBV5-4 and J usage is TRBJ2-2, with TRBD2 matching over 9 bases. CDR3 length: 17 residues. Germline V gene sequence: CDR1 SGHNT, CDR2 YYREEE (reference sequence). The V gene end was trimmed by 0 bases and the J gene end by 1 base; junction bases not matched to a gene: 4. The CDR3: CASSLASGNVNTGELFF. The DNA for the CDR3 is TGTGCCAGCAGCTTGGCTAGCGGGAACGTGAACACCGGGGAGCTGTTTTTT. Based on the CDR3 plus reference TRBV5-4 and TRBJ2-2, the full variable domain is ETGVTQSPTHLIKTRGQQVTLRCSSQSGHNTVSWYQQALGQGPQFIFQYYREEENGRGNFPPRFSGLQFPNYSSELNVNALELDDSALYLCASSLASGNVNTGELFFGEGSRLTVL.

This clonotype occurred many times. The chain is built from TRBV28 and TRBJ1-2; the D gene is possibly TRBD1 (6 bases). Germline-derived CDR1 and CDR2 are MDHEN and SYDVKM. The CDR3 is 11 residues long. With 3 bases removed from V and 11 bases from J, the gap between germline ends came to 10 bases. The CDR3 spells CASSFGTGYTF. For the CDR3, the DNA is TGTGCCAGCAGTTTCGGCACAGGGTACACCTTC.

There are a few counts of this clonotype. The J gene is TRBJ2-5, the V gene TRBV11-1, with D possibly matching TRBD2 (5 bases). Trimming cost V 3 bases and J 0 bases, with 11 bases left between them. This CDR3 contains 15 residues. Germline V gene sequence: CDR1 SGHAT, CDR2 FQDESV (reference sequence). CDR3 in amino acids: CASSLSGEYQETQYF. The CDR3 nucleotides read TGTGCCAGCAGCTTGTCCGGGGAGTACCAAGAGACCCAGTACTTC.

The chain employs TRBV7-6 and TRBJ2-3; 12 bases are shared with TRBD2. After removal of 5 bases from V and 1 base from J, the junction contained 7 bases not matched to a gene. There are 17 residues in the CDR3. Germline CDR1 reads SGHVS; CDR2 reads FNYEAQ. The CDR3 DNA reads as TGTGCCAGCAGCCCCCGAGGACTAGCGGGGCGCACAGATACGCAGTATTTT. Translating gives CASSPRGLAGRTDTQYF. The full variable domain, completed using reference TRBV7-6 and TRBJ2-3, is GAGVSQSPRYKVTKRGQDVALRCDPISGHVSLYWYRQALGQGPEFLTYFNYEAQQDKSGLPNDRFSAERPEGSISTLTIQRTEQRDSAMYRCASSPRGLAGRTDTQYFGPGTRLTVL.

The sample holds a few counts of this clonotype. This chain joins TRBV7-2 and TRBJ2-7; D perhaps matches TRBD1 (6 bases). With 6 bases removed from V and 2 bases from J, the gap between germline ends came to 17 bases. From germline, CDR1 is SGHTA and CDR2 FQGNSA. The CDR3 extends over 15 amino acids. The CDR3 here is CASRARAGDPYEQYF. The CDR3 region has the DNA TGTGCCAGCAGGGCGCGTGCAGGGGACCCCTACGAGCAGTACTTC.

This clonotype occurred many times. This chain connects TRBV11-2 to TRBJ1-1, with a weak D call TRBD1 (6 bases). This CDR3 is 17 amino acids long. With 5 bases removed from V and 0 bases from J, the gap between germline ends came to 19 bases. Germline V lookup: CDR1 SGHAT, CDR2 FQNNGV. The CDR3 bases are TGTGCCAGCAGCCCGACAAACTTACAGGGAATGAACACTGAAGCTTTCTTT. Its translation: CASSPTNLQGMNTEAFF.

This clonotype was recorded at least ten times. The genes are TRBV6-1 and TRBJ2-2, with 8 bases identical to TRBD2. There are 17 residues in the CDR3. Trimming cost V 7 bases and J 1 base; bases outside gene matches: 11. The germline V gene encodes CDR1 MNHNS and CDR2 SASEGT. The CDR3 here is CASTKRGAGVNTGELFF. The CDR3, as DNA: TGTGCCAGCACCAAGAGAGGAGCGGGAGTGAACACCGGGGAGCTGTTTTTT.

This clonotype was counted at least ten times. The chain uses TRBV28 and TRBJ1-2; the D is unclear. The CDR3 totals 12 residues. Trimming took 5 bases from V and 5 from J, leaving 9 bases between them. Germline V gene lookup returns CDR1 MDHEN and CDR2 SYDVKM. This CDR3 is CASSMWSYGYTF. The CDR3 nucleotides read TGTGCCAGCAGTATGTGGAGTTATGGCTACACCTTC.

This clonotype was picked up many times. The CDR3 DNA sequence: TGTGCCAGCAGTGAACTCCCGGCGGACACCGGGGAGCTGTTTTTT. Its protein product is CASSELPADTGELFF. The chain joins TRBV2 to TRBJ2-2, with no clear D. Germline assignment: CDR1 SNHLY and CDR2 FYNNEI. Trimming took 2 bases from V and 3 from J, leaving 10 bases between them. This CDR3 spans 15 amino acids.

This clonotype was picked up a small number of times. The CDR3 here is CSARASSTYEQYF. The CDR3 DNA is TGCAGTGCCCGGGCTAGCAGCACCTACGAGCAGTACTTC. This chain uses TRBV20-1 with TRBJ2-7; tentative D call: TRBD2 (5 bases). Germline-derived CDR1 and CDR2 are DFQATT and SNEGSKA (reference sequence). The length of the CDR3 is 13 residues. Trimming took 6 bases from V and 2 from J, leaving 14 bases between them.

This clonotype was counted many times. The chain couples TRBV12-3 or TRBV12-4 to TRBJ1-1, with D uncertain. Trimming left V 2 bases short and J 1 base short, with 5 bases between. The CDR3 is made up of 13 amino acids. As DNA, the CDR3 is TGTGCCAGCAGTTTATCTGCGAACACTGAAGCTTTCTTT. Its protein is CASSLSANTEAFF.

The sample holds many counts of this clonotype. The chain combines TRBV28 with TRBJ2-7; TRBD1 might be the D (7 bases). The CDR3 has 14 residues. Germline CDR1 is MDHEN and CDR2 is SYDVKM. Trimming stripped 6 bases from V and 1 base from J, with 13 bases between. The CDR3 sequence: CASRHPGGSYEQYF. CDR3 sequence (DNA): TGTGCCAGCAGACACCCAGGGGGGTCCTACGAGCAGTACTTC.

About this clonotype itself: It may be a read error: a sequence one base away is much more abundant. J is TRBJ2-7 and V is TRBV12-3 or TRBV12-4; 8 nucleotides align to TRBD1. The CDR3 loop spans 15 amino acids. The ends lost 8 bases at V and 1 base at J; junction bases unmatched: 10. In nucleotides, the CDR3 is TGTGCCAGCGGAGGGGGACAGGAGCCTTCCTACGAGCAGTACTTC. Its translation: CASGGGQEPSYEQYF.